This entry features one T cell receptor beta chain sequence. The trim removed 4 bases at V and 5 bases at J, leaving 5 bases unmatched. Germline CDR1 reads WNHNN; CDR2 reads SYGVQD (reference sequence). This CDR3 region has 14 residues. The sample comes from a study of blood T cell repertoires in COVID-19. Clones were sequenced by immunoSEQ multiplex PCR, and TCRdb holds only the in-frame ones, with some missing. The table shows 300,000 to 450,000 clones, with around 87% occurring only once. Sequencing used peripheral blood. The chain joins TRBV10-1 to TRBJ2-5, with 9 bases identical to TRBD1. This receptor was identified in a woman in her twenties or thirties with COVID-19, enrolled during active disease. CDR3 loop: CASSAGQGFETQYF. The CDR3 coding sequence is TGCGCCAGCAGTGCGGGACAGGGTTTCGAGACCCAGTACTTC.